This T cell receptor beta chain was sequenced for a study of Ad26.COV2.S vaccination and SARS-CoV-2 variants (dated by TCRdb to the early 2020s). Describing the broader study: Vaccine-arm donors came from COV1001, a multicentre, randomized, double-blind, placebo-controlled phase I-IIa trial of Ad26.COV2.S in healthy adults. Trial participants were randomized into five groups of five, in which low-dose or high-dose Ad26.COV2.S was given once or twice, or placebo was given on both occasions. Blinding of investigators to trial group allocation was maintained during experiments and outcome assessment. A total of approximately 30 samples were included in the TCR-sequenced set, comprising about 20 Ad26.COV2.S vaccine recipients, 5 placebo recipients and 8 SARS-CoV-2 convalescent individuals. Ad26.COV2.S was administered intramuscularly at a dose of 5x10^10 or 1x10^11 viral particles, either as one shot or as two shots given 56 days apart. TCRbeta repertoire sequencing served as the tool for gauging how specific and how broad the SARS-CoV-2-reactive T cell receptors were following Ad26.COV2.S vaccination. Summary of the overall study and its limitations: Spike-specific TCR breadth was higher in Ad26.COV2.S recipients than in placebo recipients (P = 0.0014). Comparing responses between vaccine doses or regimens was not something the study was powered to do. Substantial breadth of spike-specific CD8+ and CD4+ T cell responses was reported after vaccination. Vaccine and placebo recipients had comparable non-spike TCR breadth, which fits with the vaccine containing only spike. The authors noted that the TCR breadth and depth analyses may have underestimated total T cell responses.

TCRbeta CDR3 regions were sequenced with the immunoSEQ Assay. After extraction, genomic DNA underwent amplification by bias-controlled multiplex PCR, followed by high-throughput sequencing. As for how the authors treated the data: To quantify the absolute abundance of every unique TCRbeta CDR3 region, sequences were collapsed and filtered. T cell fraction was estimated by normalization of TCRbeta template counts to usable DNA, with usable DNA being measured through amplification of reference genes present in all nucleated cells. Repertoire TCRs were annotated as SARS-CoV-2-specific by exact matching of V gene, CDR3 amino acid sequence and J gene to a known reactive TCR set. The reference SARS-CoV-2 TCR set came from MIRA and was filtered for enrichment in COVID-19-positive ImmuneCODE repertoires, removing public or cross-reactive TCRs. Drawing on the MIRA antigens, annotated TCRs were analysed further at the level of specific ORF or position within ORF. Depth was the summed frequency of annotated unique rearrangements, while breadth was defined as annotated unique rearrangements over total unique productive rearrangements. TCR breadth was compared between groups using two-sided Wilcoxon rank-sum tests. TCRdb carries this immuneACCESS record with in-frame sequences only. Its versions omit some clonotypes, under half of them owing to an unresolved V gene in the studies checked, with the rest unexplained. V and J calls plus clone size are reproduced from that table; the DNA served to infer D and trimming. In this sample the table shows about 680,000 clones, about 90% of which occur a single time. Approximately 1.5% of the sample lies in the top ten.

Relative to germline, V is missing 2 bases and J is missing 2 bases, with 5 bases of the junction outside any gene match. Via the germline V gene, CDR1 is MNHEY and CDR2 SVGEGT. From the cysteine up to the phenylalanine, the CDR3 has a length of 15 residues. This entry keeps only the CDR3 DNA: 45 bases, framed from base 1. The intended sense of this specimen's treatment or condition label: roughly 19 received Ad26.COV2.S at low or high dose, single or two shots; about 5 received placebo; per-sample allocation not given. For vaccine and placebo recipients, the sequenced repertoires came from samples collected on day 63 after the first injection. Between 29 July and 7 August 2020, Cohort 1b enrolled approximately 26 adults aged 18-55 years at one site in Boston, USA. Ad26.COV2.S was a replication-incompetent adenovirus type 26 vector expressing a prefusion-stabilized SARS-CoV-2 spike protein from the original Wuhan strain.

In the case of this clone: Its antigen remains undetermined. No qualities accompany the bases; no much larger clone lies one base away.

The rearrangement combines TRBV6-2 or TRBV6-3 with TRBJ1-2; TRBD1 matches 7 bases in the middle. This specimen consisted of peripheral blood, obtained in a trial of Ad26.COV2.S vaccine versus placebo. The source of this sequence is a person between 18 and 60 years old who received the Ad26.COV2.S COVID-19 vaccine or a placebo. The CDR3 region has the sequence CASSYGAGGNYGYTF. The DNA sequence reads TGTGCCAGCAGTTACGGGGCAGGGGGAAACTATGGCTACACCTTC.